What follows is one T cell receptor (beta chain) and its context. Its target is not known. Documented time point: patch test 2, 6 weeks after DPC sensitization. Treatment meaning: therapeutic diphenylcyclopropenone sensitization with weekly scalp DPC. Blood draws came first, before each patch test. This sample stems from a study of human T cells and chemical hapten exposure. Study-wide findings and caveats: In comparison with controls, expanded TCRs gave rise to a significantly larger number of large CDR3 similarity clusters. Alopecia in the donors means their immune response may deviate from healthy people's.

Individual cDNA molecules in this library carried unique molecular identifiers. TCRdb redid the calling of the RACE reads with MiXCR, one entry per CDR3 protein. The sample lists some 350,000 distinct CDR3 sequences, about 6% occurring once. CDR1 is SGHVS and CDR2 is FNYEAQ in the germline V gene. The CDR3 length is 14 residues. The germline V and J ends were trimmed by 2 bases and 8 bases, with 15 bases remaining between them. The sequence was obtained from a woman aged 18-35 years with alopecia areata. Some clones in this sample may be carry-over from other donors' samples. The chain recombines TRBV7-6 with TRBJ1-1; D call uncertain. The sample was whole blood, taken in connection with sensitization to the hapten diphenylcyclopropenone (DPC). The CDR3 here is CASSLSRAGTEAFF. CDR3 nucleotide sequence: TGTGCCAGCAGCTTAAGCCGGGCGGGAACAGAAGCTTTCTTT.